These T cell receptor beta chains were read from a single sample in a study of blood T cells in healthy people across ages. TCRdb independently ran MiXCR on the 5' RACE reads; one entry per CDR3 protein. The sample holds about 760,000 distinct CDR3 sequences, 25% seen once. These data were likewise used in another study, on T cells of mothers and their children.

Sequenced input: blood. The receptors shown here come from a boy between 10 and 17 years old in good health. Each CDR3 is given with its conserved first and last residue. Each record gives: J gene, clone size, V gene, D gene, CDR3 DNA, CDR3 protein. The D gene is left open where the match is weak. Size is stated for part of the rows, as once, few or many counts, or as a class when the clone is expanded.

J: TRBJ2-5
size: few
V: TRBV10-3
D: TRBD2
DNA: TGTGCCATCAGCGGACTAGCGGGGGGAGAAGAGACCCAGTACTTC
CDR3: CAISGLAGGEETQYF

J: TRBJ2-6
size: few
V: TRBV2
D: .
DNA: TGTGCCAGCCAGGACTCTGGGGCCAACGTCCTGACTTTC
CDR3: CASQDSGANVLTF

J: TRBJ2-7
size: few
V: TRBV29-1
D: TRBD2
DNA: TGCAGCGTTGAAACCGGGACTAGCGGGAACGAGCAGTACTTC
CDR3: CSVETGTSGNEQYF

J: TRBJ1-4
size: .
V: TRBV6-6
D: TRBD1
DNA: TGTGCCATCCGACAGGGGGCGAATGAAAAACTGTTTTTT
CDR3: CAIRQGANEKLFF

J: TRBJ2-7
size: few
V: TRBV11-1
D: TRBD2
DNA: TGTGCCAGCAGAAGCGGGAGTCAGCACGAGCAGTACTTC
CDR3: CASRSGSQHEQYF

J: TRBJ2-1
size: few
V: TRBV6-5
D: .
DNA: TGTGCCAGCAGTACCGGGACACTAGGACGCAATGAGCAGTTCTTC
CDR3: CASSTGTLGRNEQFF

J: TRBJ1-2
size: .
V: TRBV4-3
D: .
DNA: TGCGCCAGCAGCCCCACGTCCCCTAACTATGGCTACACCTTC
CDR3: CASSPTSPNYGYTF

J: TRBJ2-7
size: few
V: TRBV7-2
D: TRBD1
DNA: TGTGCCAGCAGTCTCACGACAGGGGTCTACGAGCAGTACTTC
CDR3: CASSLTTGVYEQYF

J: TRBJ1-4
size: .
V: TRBV29-1
D: TRBD1
DNA: TGCAGCGTCTCGGGACAGGCGGGGGAAAGACTGTTTTTT
CDR3: CSVSGQAGERLFF

J: TRBJ2-1
size: .
V: TRBV25-1
D: TRBD2
DNA: TGTGCCAGCAGTGAATATTGGACTAGCGGGGGTACTGAGCAGTTCTTC
CDR3: CASSEYWTSGGTEQFF

J: TRBJ2-1
size: .
V: TRBV29-1
D: TRBD2
DNA: TGCAGCGTTGGGCTAGCGGGAAATGAGCAGTTCTTC
CDR3: CSVGLAGNEQFF

J: TRBJ2-1
size: few
V: TRBV24-1
D: TRBD2
DNA: TGTGCCACCAGTGATTTGCAACTCTCTAGCGGGGGGCGGAATGAGCAGTTCTTC
CDR3: CATSDLQLSSGGRNEQFF

J: TRBJ2-5
size: .
V: TRBV4-3
D: TRBD2
DNA: TGCGCCAGCAGCCAAGCAATTTCAGGCGGGGGTAAAGAGACCCAGTACTTC
CDR3: CASSQAISGGGKETQYF

J: TRBJ2-5
size: .
V: TRBV3-1
D: .
DNA: TGTGCCAGCAGCACTCAGACAGTCCAAGAGACCCAGTACTTC
CDR3: CASSTQTVQETQYF

J: TRBJ1-6
size: .
V: TRBV27
D: .
DNA: TGTGCCAGCAGTATTGGAGAGGGGCTGGGGGCCCTCCACTTT
CDR3: CASSIGEGLGALHF

J: TRBJ2-1
size: .
V: TRBV27
D: .
DNA: TGTGCCAGCCTCGCATCCGGTCCCTACAATGAGCAGTTCTTC
CDR3: CASLASGPYNEQFF

J: TRBJ2-5
size: .
V: TRBV2
D: .
DNA: TGTGCCAGCATGAGGGATGGGTCTGGAGAGACCCAGTACTTC
CDR3: CASMRDGSGETQYF

J: TRBJ2-7
size: few
V: TRBV10-3
D: TRBD2
DNA: TGTGCCATCAAGGTTTTCGTGGAAAGCGGGGGCAGCTCCTACGAGCAGTACTTC
CDR3: CAIKVFVESGGSSYEQYF

J: TRBJ2-2
size: .
V: TRBV7-9
D: .
DNA: TGTGCCAGCAGCCGGGACGGACTAACCGGGGAGCTGTTTTTT
CDR3: CASSRDGLTGELFF

J: TRBJ2-7
size: few
V: TRBV6-1
D: .
DNA: TGTGCCAGCAGTGAGCAGGGAACCAGCTACGAGCAGTACTTC
CDR3: CASSEQGTSYEQYF

J: TRBJ2-1
size: .
V: TRBV4-1
D: .
DNA: TGCGCCAGCAGCCCTCCGGGGAAGGGGCAACAATGGAACAATGAGCAGTTCTTC
CDR3: CASSPPGKGQQWNNEQFF

J: TRBJ1-1
size: .
V: TRBV24-1
D: TRBD1
DNA: TGTGCCACCAGTGATGGGACAGACATGAACACTGAAGCTTTCTTT
CDR3: CATSDGTDMNTEAFF

J: TRBJ2-7
size: .
V: TRBV20-1
D: TRBD2
DNA: TGCAGTGCCGGGAGTCTAGCGGGGACCTACGAGCAGTACTTC
CDR3: CSAGSLAGTYEQYF

J: TRBJ2-5
size: .
V: TRBV9
D: .
DNA: TGTGCCAGCAGCGCCGGGCCCTGGGAGACCCAGTACTTC
CDR3: CASSAGPWETQYF

J: TRBJ2-2
size: .
V: TRBV7-2
D: TRBD2
DNA: TGTGCCAGCAGCTTGGCGGGGGGGCCAGCCGGGGAGCTGTTTTTT
CDR3: CASSLAGGPAGELFF

J: TRBJ2-7
size: .
V: TRBV18
D: .
DNA: TGTGCCAGCTCACCACCAGCTGGGGGCGCGACCTACGAGCAGTACTTC
CDR3: CASSPPAGGATYEQYF

J: TRBJ2-1
size: .
V: TRBV6-2/TRBV6-3
D: .
DNA: TGTGCCAGCAGTCAGTTTCGCTCCTACAATGAGCAGTTCTTC
CDR3: CASSQFRSYNEQFF

J: TRBJ2-3
size: .
V: TRBV29-1
D: .
DNA: TGCAGCGTCGGTTTGACGTTTTCAGATACGCAGTATTTT
CDR3: CSVGLTFSDTQYF

J: TRBJ2-2
size: .
V: TRBV7-9
D: TRBD2
DNA: TGTGCCAGCAGCTTAGCGCTAGCGGGAGTCGGCGGGGAGCTGTTTTTT
CDR3: CASSLALAGVGGELFF

J: TRBJ2-5
size: .
V: TRBV6-6
D: .
DNA: TGTGCCAGCAGTTACGTTGAGCGAGAGACCCAGTACTTC
CDR3: CASSYVERETQYF

J: TRBJ2-3
size: .
V: TRBV28
D: .
DNA: TGTGCCAGCCTTTGGGGGGATACGCAGTATTTT
CDR3: CASLWGDTQYF

J: TRBJ2-4
size: few
V: TRBV7-2
D: TRBD2
DNA: TGTGCCAGCAGCCCCAAGTCGGGGGGGTGGGGAAACATTCAGTACTTC
CDR3: CASSPKSGGWGNIQYF

J: TRBJ2-1
size: .
V: TRBV20-1
D: .
DNA: TGCAGTGCCCGCGGGTGGGACAATGAGCAGTTCTTC
CDR3: CSARGWDNEQFF

J: TRBJ1-4
size: many
V: TRBV19
D: TRBD1
DNA: TGTGCCAGTAACCCGGGACAGAATGAAAAACTGTTTTTT
CDR3: CASNPGQNEKLFF

J: TRBJ2-3
size: few
V: TRBV20-1
D: TRBD2
DNA: TGCAGTGCTAGATTAGGGACTAGCGGTTACACAGATACGCAGTATTTT
CDR3: CSARLGTSGYTDTQYF

J: TRBJ2-3
size: .
V: TRBV20-1
D: TRBD2
DNA: TGCAGTGCCACAGACGGGGGGCTAGCGGGGGTGACAGATACGCAGTATTTT
CDR3: CSATDGGLAGVTDTQYF

J: TRBJ2-2
size: .
V: TRBV12-3/TRBV12-4
D: TRBD2
DNA: TGTGCCAGCACTAGATCGGCTAGCGGGAGGTCCGGGGAGCTGTTTTTT
CDR3: CASTRSASGRSGELFF

J: TRBJ2-7
size: few
V: TRBV28
D: TRBD2
DNA: TGTGCCAGCAGTTTGACGCGGGAGGGCCCCGAGCAGTACTTC
CDR3: CASSLTREGPEQYF

J: TRBJ2-2
size: .
V: TRBV18
D: TRBD2
DNA: TGTGCCAGCTCACCGGGACTAGCGAACACCGGGGAGCTGTTTTTT
CDR3: CASSPGLANTGELFF

J: TRBJ2-5
size: few
V: TRBV28
D: .
DNA: TGTGCCAGCAGTCCTCGGAGGGTTGAGACCCAGTACTTC
CDR3: CASSPRRVETQYF

J: TRBJ2-1
size: .
V: TRBV6-6
D: TRBD2
DNA: TGTGCCAGCAGCCCCGGGGGGTGGGACAATGAGCAGTTCTTC
CDR3: CASSPGGWDNEQFF

J: TRBJ2-1
size: .
V: TRBV7-3
D: .
DNA: TGTGCCAGCAGCTTAATTAACGGGAGTCCCGTCTTC
CDR3: CASSLINGSPVF

J: TRBJ1-1
size: .
V: TRBV18
D: .
DNA: TGTGCCAGCTCACCTCCCGGGATTGGAGCTTTCTTT
CDR3: CASSPPGIGAFF

J: TRBJ2-7
size: few
V: TRBV15
D: .
DNA: TGTGCCACCATCGTTAGGGCAGGACCGACCTACGAGCAGTACTTC
CDR3: CATIVRAGPTYEQYF

J: TRBJ2-6
size: .
V: TRBV5-1
D: .
DNA: TGCGCCCGCAGCTCCCTCAGGAGGGGCTCTGGGGCCAACGTCCTGACTTTC
CDR3: CARSSLRRGSGANVLTF

J: TRBJ2-7
size: few
V: TRBV6-1
D: TRBD2
DNA: TGTGCCAGCAGTACCCAGCGGGGGGTAGTCGAGCAGTACTTC
CDR3: CASSTQRGVVEQYF

J: TRBJ1-6
size: few
V: TRBV6-1
D: .
DNA: TGTGCCAGCAGTGGTAAGGGGGGGTCACCCCTCCACTTT
CDR3: CASSGKGGSPLHF

J: TRBJ1-3
size: .
V: TRBV20-1
D: .
DNA: TGCAGTGCTAGGAGAGGGGATTTAAAAAACACCATATATTTT
CDR3: CSARRGDLKNTIYF

J: TRBJ1-4
size: once
V: TRBV12-3/TRBV12-4
D: .
DNA: TGTGCCAGCAGTTTGGGCGCGGGCAGACGAGAAAAACTGTTTTTT
CDR3: CASSLGAGRREKLFF